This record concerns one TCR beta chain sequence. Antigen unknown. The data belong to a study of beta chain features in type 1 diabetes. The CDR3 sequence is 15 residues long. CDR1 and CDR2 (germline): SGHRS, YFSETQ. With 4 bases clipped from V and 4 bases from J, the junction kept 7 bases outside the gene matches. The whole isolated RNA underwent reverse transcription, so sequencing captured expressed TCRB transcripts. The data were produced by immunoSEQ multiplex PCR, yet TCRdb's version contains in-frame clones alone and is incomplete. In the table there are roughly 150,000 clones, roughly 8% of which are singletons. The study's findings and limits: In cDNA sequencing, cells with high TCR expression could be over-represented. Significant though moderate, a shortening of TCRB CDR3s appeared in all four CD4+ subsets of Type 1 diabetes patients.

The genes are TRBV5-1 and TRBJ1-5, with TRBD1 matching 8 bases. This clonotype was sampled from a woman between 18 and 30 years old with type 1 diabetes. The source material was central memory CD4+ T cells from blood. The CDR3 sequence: CASSLQTGENQPQHF. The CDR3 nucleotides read TGCGCCAGCAGCCTACAGACAGGGGAAAATCAGCCCCAGCATTTT.